This T cell receptor beta chain was documented in a study of OX40 agonist ivuxolimab in advanced cancers. Whole-study context: Checkpoint inhibitors had been given previously to roughly 36% of patients. Partial responses were recorded for three patients, including one with hepatocellular carcinoma and two with cutaneous melanoma. Study-wide points: Low normalized T-cell clonal expansion also characterized some of the nonresponders.

Blood specimens came from baseline, cycle 4 day 1, and cycle 7 day 1. The repertoire was sequenced with immunoSEQ multiplex PCR; TCRdb's copy has only in-frame clones and lacks some. Of around 94,000 clones in the sample, under 85% were seen once. In the case of this clone: Its antigen is still unknown.

The germline CDR1 and CDR2 sequences are MNHEY and SVGAGI. The CDR3 loop spans 13 amino acids. Germline trimming cut 2 bases from V and 6 bases from J; bases unmatched to any gene: 0. The chain joins TRBV6-5 to TRBJ2-1; 8 nucleotides line up with TRBD2. Sequencing used CD4+ or CD8+ T cells sorted from blood, obtained in a trial of the OX40 agonist ivuxolimab. The clonotype was recovered from an adult with an advanced solid tumor such as melanoma, head and neck, liver or kidney cancer. The CDR3: CASSYSGSNEQFF. The DNA for the CDR3 is TGTGCCAGCAGTTACAGCGGGAGCAATGAGCAGTTCTTC.